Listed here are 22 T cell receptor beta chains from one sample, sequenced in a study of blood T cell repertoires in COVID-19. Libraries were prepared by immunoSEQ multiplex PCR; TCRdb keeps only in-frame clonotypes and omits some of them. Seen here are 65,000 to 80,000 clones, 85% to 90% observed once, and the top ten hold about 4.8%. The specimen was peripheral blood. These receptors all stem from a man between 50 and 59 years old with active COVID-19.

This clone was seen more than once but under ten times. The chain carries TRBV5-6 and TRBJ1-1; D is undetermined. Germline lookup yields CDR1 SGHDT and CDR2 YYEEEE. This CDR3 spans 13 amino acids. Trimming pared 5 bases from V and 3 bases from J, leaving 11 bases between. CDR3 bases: TGTGCCAGCAGTAGGTACAGTTACACTGAAGCTTTCTTT. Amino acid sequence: CASSRYSYTEAFF.

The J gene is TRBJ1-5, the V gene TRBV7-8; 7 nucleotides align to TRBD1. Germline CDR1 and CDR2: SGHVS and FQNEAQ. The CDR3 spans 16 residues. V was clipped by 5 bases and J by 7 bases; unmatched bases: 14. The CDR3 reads CASSHGTALRSQPQHF. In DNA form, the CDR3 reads TGTGCCAGCAGCCACGGGACAGCGTTAAGATCCCAGCCCCAGCATTTT.

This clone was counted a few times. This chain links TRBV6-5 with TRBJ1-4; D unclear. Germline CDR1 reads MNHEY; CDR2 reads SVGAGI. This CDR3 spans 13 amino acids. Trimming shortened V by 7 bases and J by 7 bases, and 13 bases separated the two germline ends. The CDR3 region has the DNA TGTGCCAGCAAGGAGCCGATCGGTGAAAAACTGTTTTTT. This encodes CASKEPIGEKLFF.

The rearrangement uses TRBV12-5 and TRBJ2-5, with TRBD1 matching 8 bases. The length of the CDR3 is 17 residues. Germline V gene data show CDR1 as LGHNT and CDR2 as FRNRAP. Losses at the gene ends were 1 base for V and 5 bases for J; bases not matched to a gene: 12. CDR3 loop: CASGLGYSQGAGETQYF. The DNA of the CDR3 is TGTGCTAGTGGTTTGGGGTACAGCCAGGGGGCTGGGGAGACCCAGTACTTC. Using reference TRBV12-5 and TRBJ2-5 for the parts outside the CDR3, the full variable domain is DARVTQTPRHKVTEMGQEVTMRCQPILGHNTVFWYRQTMMQGLELLAYFRNRAPLDDSGMPKDRFSAEMPDATLATLKIQPSEPRDSAVYFCASGLGYSQGAGETQYFGPGTRLLVL.

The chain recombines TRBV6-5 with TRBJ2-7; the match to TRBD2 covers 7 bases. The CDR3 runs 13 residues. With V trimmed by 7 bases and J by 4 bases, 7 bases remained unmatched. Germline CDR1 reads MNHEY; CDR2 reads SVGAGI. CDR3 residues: CASTTRGGYEQYF. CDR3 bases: TGTGCCAGCACCACACGGGGAGGGTACGAGCAGTACTTC.

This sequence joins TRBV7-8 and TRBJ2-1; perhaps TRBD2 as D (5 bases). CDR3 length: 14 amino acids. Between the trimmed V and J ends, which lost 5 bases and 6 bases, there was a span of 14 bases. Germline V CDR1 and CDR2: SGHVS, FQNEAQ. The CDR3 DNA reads TGTGCCAGCAGCCCGGGGAATAGATTCAATGAGCAGTTCTTC. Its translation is CASSPGNRFNEQFF.

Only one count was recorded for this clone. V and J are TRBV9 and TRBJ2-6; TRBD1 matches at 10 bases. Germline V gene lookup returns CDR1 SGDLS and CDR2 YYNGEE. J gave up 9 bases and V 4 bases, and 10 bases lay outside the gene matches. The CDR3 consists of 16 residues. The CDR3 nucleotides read TGTGCCAGCAGCCCCAGGGTGGGACAGGGGAACAACGTCCTGACTTTC. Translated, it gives CASSPRVGQGNNVLTF.

The CDR3 DNA is TGTGCCAGCAGCTTTGGTATTGCAGGGGGCTCGGAGACCCAGTACTTC. It encodes CASSFGIAGGSETQYF. The gene calls are TRBV11-2 and TRBJ2-5, with 8 bases aligning to TRBD1. V was pared by 3 bases and J by 5 bases, with 11 bases of the junction left unmatched. Germline CDR1 is SGHAT and CDR2 is FQNNGV. The CDR3 has 16 amino acids.

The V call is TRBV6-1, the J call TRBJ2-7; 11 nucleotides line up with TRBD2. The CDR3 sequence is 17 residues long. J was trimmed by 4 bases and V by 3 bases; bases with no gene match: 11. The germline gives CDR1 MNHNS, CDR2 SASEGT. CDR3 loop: CASSDLWASGGRYEQYF. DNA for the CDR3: TGTGCCAGCAGTGATCTTTGGGCTAGCGGGGGGCGATACGAGCAGTACTTC.

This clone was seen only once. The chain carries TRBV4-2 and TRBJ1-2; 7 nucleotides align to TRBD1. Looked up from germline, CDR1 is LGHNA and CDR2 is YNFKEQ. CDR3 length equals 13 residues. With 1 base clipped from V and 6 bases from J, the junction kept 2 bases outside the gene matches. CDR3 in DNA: TGTGCCAGCAGCCAAGCAACAGGGGATGGCTACACCTTC. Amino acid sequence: CASSQATGDGYTF.

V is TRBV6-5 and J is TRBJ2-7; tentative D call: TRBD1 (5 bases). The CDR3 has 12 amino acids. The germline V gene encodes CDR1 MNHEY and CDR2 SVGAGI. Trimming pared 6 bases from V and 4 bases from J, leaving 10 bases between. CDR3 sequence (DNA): TGTGCCAGCAGCAGGGAAGGGTACGAGCAGTACTTC. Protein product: CASSREGYEQYF.

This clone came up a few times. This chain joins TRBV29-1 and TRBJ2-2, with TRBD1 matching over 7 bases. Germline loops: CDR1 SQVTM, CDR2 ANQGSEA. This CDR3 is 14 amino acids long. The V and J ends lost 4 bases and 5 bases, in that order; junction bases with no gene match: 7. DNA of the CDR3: TGCAGCGTTGTAGGACAGGCCGGGACCGGGGAGCTGTTTTTT. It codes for CSVVGQAGTGELFF.

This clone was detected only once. The CDR3 is CASLGTGNYGYTF. CDR3 sequence (DNA): TGTGCCAGCTTGGGGACAGGGAACTATGGCTACACCTTC. The chain has TRBV6-5 and TRBJ1-2; 9 positions match TRBD1. The germline V gene encodes CDR1 MNHEY and CDR2 SVGAGI. The CDR3 extends over 13 amino acids. V gave up 8 bases and J gave up 2 bases; unmatched junction bases: 3.

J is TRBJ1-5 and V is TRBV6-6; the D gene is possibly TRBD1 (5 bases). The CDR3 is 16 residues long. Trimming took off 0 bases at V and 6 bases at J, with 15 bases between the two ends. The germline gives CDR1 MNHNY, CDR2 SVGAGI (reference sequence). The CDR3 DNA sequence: TGTGCCAGCAGTTACTCGAGTGGCGGCGGGGGTCAGCCCCAGCATTTT. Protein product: CASSYSSGGGGQPQHF.

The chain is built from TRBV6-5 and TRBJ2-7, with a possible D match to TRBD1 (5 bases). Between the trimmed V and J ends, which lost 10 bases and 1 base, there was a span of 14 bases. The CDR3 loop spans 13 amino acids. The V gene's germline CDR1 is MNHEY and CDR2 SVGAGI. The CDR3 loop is CATCRQPSYEQYF. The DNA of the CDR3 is TGTGCCACTTGTCGACAGCCTTCCTACGAGCAGTACTTC.

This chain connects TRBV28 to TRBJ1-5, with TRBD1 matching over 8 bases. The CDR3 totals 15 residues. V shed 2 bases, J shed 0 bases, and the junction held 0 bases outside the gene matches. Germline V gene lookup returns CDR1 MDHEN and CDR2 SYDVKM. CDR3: CASSLTGGSNQPQHF. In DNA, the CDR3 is TGTGCCAGCAGTTTAACAGGGGGTAGCAATCAGCCCCAGCATTTT.

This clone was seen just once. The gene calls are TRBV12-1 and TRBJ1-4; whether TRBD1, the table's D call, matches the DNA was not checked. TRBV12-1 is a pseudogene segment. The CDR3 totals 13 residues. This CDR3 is CASSGTVNEKLFF. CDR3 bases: TGTGCCAGCAGTGGGACAGTTAATGAAAAACTGTTTTTT.

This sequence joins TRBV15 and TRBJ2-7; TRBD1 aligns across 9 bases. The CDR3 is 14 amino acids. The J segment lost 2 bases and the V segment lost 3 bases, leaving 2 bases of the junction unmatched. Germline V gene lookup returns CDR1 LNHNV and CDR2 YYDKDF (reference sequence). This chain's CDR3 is CATSRTGGTYEQYF. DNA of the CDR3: TGTGCCACCAGCAGGACAGGGGGAACCTACGAGCAGTACTTC.

Here the CDR3 reads CASSLVGSRFEQYF. In nucleotides, the CDR3 is TGTGCCAGCAGCCTCGTGGGGAGTCGATTCGAGCAGTACTTC. The J gene is TRBJ2-7, the V gene TRBV7-9; the D gene is possibly TRBD2 (5 bases). The CDR3 is made up of 14 amino acids. V lost 5 bases, J lost 6 bases, and 17 bases lay in between. Germline V gene sequence: CDR1 SEHNR, CDR2 FQNEAQ (reference sequence).

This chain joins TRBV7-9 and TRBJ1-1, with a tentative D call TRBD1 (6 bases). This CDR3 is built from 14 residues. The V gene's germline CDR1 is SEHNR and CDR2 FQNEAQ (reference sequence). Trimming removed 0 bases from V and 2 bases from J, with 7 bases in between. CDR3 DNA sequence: TGTGCCAGCAGCTTAGCGGGGGCCAACACTGAAGCTTTCTTT. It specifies CASSLAGANTEAFF.

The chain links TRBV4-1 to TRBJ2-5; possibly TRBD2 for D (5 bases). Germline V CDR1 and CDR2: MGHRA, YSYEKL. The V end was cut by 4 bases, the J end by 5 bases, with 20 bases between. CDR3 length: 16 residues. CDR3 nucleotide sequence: TGCGCCAGCAGCCCCCCGTCTGAGGGCTTAGGGGAGACCCAGTACTTC. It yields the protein CASSPPSEGLGETQYF.

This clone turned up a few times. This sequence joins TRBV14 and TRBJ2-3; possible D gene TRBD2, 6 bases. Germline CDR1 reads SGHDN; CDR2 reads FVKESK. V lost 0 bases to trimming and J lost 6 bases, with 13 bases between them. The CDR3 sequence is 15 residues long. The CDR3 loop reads CASSQDEGTGDTQYF. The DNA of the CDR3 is TGTGCCAGCAGCCAAGACGAGGGGACTGGCGATACGCAGTATTTT.